The 31 T cell receptor beta chains below all came from one sample that was sequenced in a study of blood T cells in healthy people across ages. A second about 6 to 11 cycle PCR used barcoded and J-beta primers. From the 5' RACE reads, TCRdb called clonotypes with MiXCR, one entry per CDR3 protein. The data hold 1.4 million or so distinct CDR3 sequences, with about 45% observed a single time. The sequenced sample consisted of blood. These receptors originate from a woman under 30 in good health.

This clonotype was counted only a few times. A clone one base away is much larger, so this may be a read error. The rearrangement uses TRBV28 and TRBJ2-1, with no clear D. The V end was cut by 6 bases, the J end by 13 bases, with 22 bases between. From germline, CDR1 is MDHEN and CDR2 SYDVKM. This CDR3 spans 14 amino acids. CDR3 sequence (DNA): TGTGCCAGCAGCGAACAACATCGGTTAGAGACCCAGTTCTTC. Its translation is CASSEQHRLETQFF.

This clonotype was seen a handful of times. The chain carries TRBV6-6 and TRBJ2-7; weak D call: TRBD2 (6 bases). The CDR3 totals 15 residues. The germline CDR1 and CDR2 sequences are MNHNY and SVGAGI (reference sequence). Trimming removed 2 bases at V and 7 bases at J, with 18 bases between. CDR3 nucleotide sequence: TGTGCCAGCAGTTACCGACTGGCGGGATCGTGGGAGCAGTACTTC. Residues: CASSYRLAGSWEQYF.

J is TRBJ1-1 and V is TRBV6-2 or TRBV6-3, with 9 bases matching TRBD1. Germline values: CDR1 MNHEY, CDR2 SVGEGT. The CDR3 sequence is 15 residues long. V was pared by 6 bases and J by 3 bases, with 8 bases of the junction left unmatched. The CDR3 sequence is CASRKRGQGDTEAFF. The CDR3 DNA reads as TGTGCCAGCAGAAAACGGGGACAGGGTGACACTGAAGCTTTCTTT.

This clonotype was seen a few times. The chain recombines TRBV7-8 with TRBJ1-1; no clear D gene. The V end lost 5 bases, the J end lost 2 bases, and 12 bases lay between the germline ends. From germline, CDR1 is SGHVS and CDR2 FQNEAQ. This CDR3 is 14 amino acids long. CDR3 in DNA: TGTGCCAGCAGCCCCTGGGCCTCAAACACTGAAGCTTTCTTT. This encodes CASSPWASNTEAFF.

The chain links TRBV30 to TRBJ2-5, with D unclear. The CDR3 sequence is 14 residues long. The germline CDR1 and CDR2 sequences are GTSNPN and SVGIG (reference sequence). V was clipped by 6 bases and J by 5 bases, with 19 bases between them. CDR3 DNA: TGTGCCTGCTATACTTCAAGAGGCGAGGAGACCCAGTACTTC. Translated: CACYTSRGEETQYF.

This chain connects TRBV5-1 to TRBJ2-5, with TRBD2 matching over 8 bases. Germline loops: CDR1 SGHRS, CDR2 YFSETQ. Trimming at V came to 0 bases and at J to 1 base, leaving 8 bases not matched to a gene. The CDR3 has 17 residues. DNA of the CDR3: TGCGCCAGCAGCTTGGACCCTAGCGGGCATCCCCAAGAGACCCAGTACTTC. Translated: CASSLDPSGHPQETQYF.

The genes are TRBV6-6 and TRBJ2-5, with 7 bases that match TRBD1. The DNA end favors TRBJ2-7, so the J call may be wrong. The CDR3 consists of 14 residues. Germline CDR1 MNHNY, CDR2 SVGAGI (reference sequence). The CDR3 nucleotides read TGTGCCAGCAGAGAATCCAGGACAGGCTACGAGCAGTACTTC. Translated: CASRESRTGYEQYF.

This chain uses TRBV28 with TRBJ2-7; no clear D gene. V shed 3 bases and J shed 2 bases, with 17 bases lying between them. Germline CDR1 is MDHEN and CDR2 is SYDVKM. The CDR3 consists of 16 residues. For the CDR3, the DNA is TGTGCCAGCAGTTTCCGATATGGGGTACGAACCTACGAGCAGTACTTC. Protein: CASSFRYGVRTYEQYF.

This chain joins TRBV15 and TRBJ1-1, with D maybe TRBD1 (5 bases). Germline V gives CDR1 LNHNV, CDR2 YYDKDF (reference sequence). V was shortened by 2 bases and J by 9 bases, with 16 bases between the two germline ends. The length of the CDR3 is 14 residues. In DNA, the CDR3 is TGTGCCACCAGCAGATCGTGGGACTTGGGGCAAGCTTTCTTT. It specifies CATSRSWDLGQAFF.

Ten or more counts support this clonotype. CDR3 nucleotides: TGTGCCAGCAGTTATTCCCCCCAACGGGAGGTTAGAGGAGAGCAGTTCTTC. It encodes CASSYSPQREVRGEQFF. This rearrangement joins TRBV6-2 or TRBV6-3 to TRBJ2-1; 7 positions agree with TRBD2. The V and J ends lost 3 bases and 10 bases, in that order; junction bases with no gene match: 18. In germline, CDR1 is MNHEY, CDR2 SVGEGT. There are 17 residues in the CDR3.

This chain uses TRBV11-2 with TRBJ1-5; no clear D gene. V gave up 2 bases and J gave up 7 bases, with 12 bases separating them. This CDR3 has 14 amino acids. The germline CDR1 and CDR2 sequences are SGHAT and FQNNGV. CDR3 sequence reads: CASSLQSPGQPQHF. CDR3 in DNA: TGTGCCAGCAGCTTACAGTCCCCGGGGCAGCCCCAGCATTTT.

The J gene is TRBJ2-1, the V gene TRBV6-2 or TRBV6-3; 7 nucleotides align to TRBD2. The closer fit of TRBJ2-7 to the DNA end suggests the J call may be wrong. Looked up from germline, CDR1 is MNHEY and CDR2 is SVGEGT. CDR3 length equals 16 residues. The CDR3 reads CASSAPGPAGYNEQYF. In DNA form, the CDR3 reads TGTGCCAGCAGTGCCCCCGGACCAGCGGGGTACAATGAGCAGTACTTC.

The chain links TRBV21-1 to TRBJ2-3; TRBD1 is the table's D call and was not checked against the DNA. TRBV21-1 represents a pseudogene. This CDR3 is built from 13 residues. CDR3 region: CASSQNQGDTQYF. The CDR3 nucleotides are TGTGCCAGCAGCCAGAACCAGGGAGATACGCAGTATTTT.

This clonotype was observed a handful of times. J is TRBJ2-4 and V is TRBV7-9, with D maybe TRBD1 (6 bases). Germline CDR1 is SEHNR and CDR2 is FQNEAQ (reference sequence). The CDR3 sequence is 15 residues long. V dropped 5 bases and J dropped 1 base, with 12 bases sitting between them. The CDR3: CASSATGLAKNIQYF. DNA for the CDR3: TGTGCCAGCAGCGCAACAGGGTTGGCCAAAAACATTCAGTACTTC.

V is TRBV15 and J is TRBJ2-1, with D unresolved. This CDR3 contains 15 residues. With 3 bases removed from V and 0 bases from J, the gap between germline ends came to 9 bases. Germline assignment: CDR1 LNHNV and CDR2 YYDKDF (reference sequence). CDR3 coding DNA: TGTGCCACCAGCAGCGAGCGCAGCTCCTACAATGAGCAGTTCTTC. This sequence encodes CATSSERSSYNEQFF.

This chain joins TRBV28 and TRBJ1-2; D is undetermined. The CDR3 covers 13 residues. V was shortened by 5 bases and J by 1 base, with 8 bases between the two germline ends. Germline loops: CDR1 MDHEN, CDR2 SYDVKM. For the CDR3, the DNA is TGTGCCAGCAGTGGCCACAGTAACTATGGCTACACCTTC. Translated: CASSGHSNYGYTF.

V gene TRBV6-5 combines with J gene TRBJ2-1, with D hard to call. Germline CDR1 MNHEY, CDR2 SVGAGI. This CDR3 is 15 amino acids long. V was pared by 6 bases and J by 8 bases, with 20 bases between. CDR3 loop: CASSQAQSWSHEQFF. CDR3 nucleotides: TGTGCCAGCAGCCAAGCCCAGAGTTGGAGTCATGAGCAGTTCTTC.

This clonotype occurred many times. The rearrangement uses TRBV7-2 and TRBJ1-1; D is unresolved. Trimming took off 3 bases at V and 0 bases at J, with 14 bases between the two ends. This CDR3 comprises 16 residues. CDR1 and CDR2 from the germline V gene are SGHTA and FQGNSA. CDR3 DNA: TGTGCCAGCAGCTTTCCTGCTTCCCCAGTGAACACTGAAGCTTTCTTT. Its translation is CASSFPASPVNTEAFF.

The chain employs TRBV28 and TRBJ2-2; no reliable D call. Germline V gives CDR1 MDHEN, CDR2 SYDVKM. The CDR3 sequence is 16 residues long. V gave up 5 bases and J gave up 2 bases, with 15 bases separating them. The CDR3 bases are TGTGCCAGCAGTCTCAACCTTGGACCCAACACCGGGGAGCTGTTTTTT. Its translation is CASSLNLGPNTGELFF. The full variable domain, with the rest looked up from reference TRBV28 and TRBJ2-2, is DVKVTQSSRYLVKRTGEKVFLECVQDMDHENMFWYRQDPGLGLRLIYFSYDVKMKEKGDIPEGYSVSREKKERFSLILESASTNQTSMYLCASSLNLGPNTGELFFGEGSRLTVL.

This clonotype was counted between two and nine times. The chain has TRBV10-3 and TRBJ2-7, with D maybe TRBD2 (6 bases). Between the trimmed V and J ends, which lost 8 bases and 2 bases, there was a span of 13 bases. The CDR3 is made up of 13 amino acids. Looked up from germline, CDR1 is ENHRY and CDR2 is SYGVKD. DNA of the CDR3: TGTGCCATCGGATCGGCGGGACCCTACGAGCAGTACTTC. Its protein is CAIGSAGPYEQYF.

V usage is TRBV29-1 and J usage is TRBJ2-1; D tentatively fits TRBD1 or TRBD2 (5 bases each). The J call may be faulty, since TRBJ2-7 better matches the DNA end. The CDR3 consists of 15 residues. Germline CDR1 is SQVTM and CDR2 is ANQGSEA. CDR3 DNA sequence: TGCAGCGTTATGCCCGGGACGACCCACTACAATGAGCAGTACTTC. Translating it yields CSVMPGTTHYNEQYF.

The V call is TRBV27, the J call TRBJ2-1, with D possibly TRBD1 on 6 matching bases. The DNA matches TRBJ2-7 better at its end, which makes the J call doubtful. There are 16 residues in the CDR3. Germline V gene sequence: CDR1 MNHEY, CDR2 SMNVEV (reference sequence). The CDR3 protein is CASSATPGQSYNEQYF. CDR3 sequence (DNA): TGTGCCAGCAGCGCGACCCCGGGACAATCCTACAATGAGCAGTACTTC.

V and J are TRBV28 and TRBJ2-2; D gene uncertain. Germline V gene lookup returns CDR1 MDHEN and CDR2 SYDVKM. Trimming stripped 7 bases from V and 10 bases from J, with 16 bases between. The CDR3 is 13 amino acids. The CDR3 DNA sequence: TGTGCCAGCACCACCCGAGTAGGGAAGGAGCTGTTTTTT. Amino acid sequence: CASTTRVGKELFF.

The chain is built from TRBV10-2 and TRBJ2-1; perhaps D is TRBD1 or TRBD2 (5 bases each). Trimming cost V 7 bases and J 8 bases, with 9 bases left between them. Looked up from germline, CDR1 is WSHSY and CDR2 is SAAADI. The CDR3 has 11 amino acids. The CDR3 DNA reads as TGCGCCAGCACCGGGGCGGATGAGCAGTTCTTC. Translated, it gives CASTGADEQFF.

This chain links TRBV10-3 with TRBJ2-7, with D maybe TRBD2 (5 bases). CDR3 length: 14 amino acids. Between the trimmed V and J ends, which lost 2 bases and 0 bases, there was a span of 8 bases. The germline V gene encodes CDR1 ENHRY and CDR2 SYGVKD. CDR3 residues: CAISEPRGSYEQYF. DNA for the CDR3: TGTGCCATCAGTGAGCCTCGGGGCTCCTACGAGCAGTACTTC.

This clonotype was picked up a small number of times. This chain uses TRBV4-3 with TRBJ1-2; tentative D call: TRBD1 (5 bases). V lost 0 bases to trimming and J lost 2 bases, with 10 bases between them. Germline V gives CDR1 LGHNA, CDR2 YSLEER. The CDR3 spans 15 residues. The CDR3 DNA reads as TGCGCCAGCAGCCAAGAACGGGGGAGCAACTATGGCTACACCTTC. It specifies CASSQERGSNYGYTF.

The V and J genes are TRBV28 and TRBJ1-6; TRBD1 might be the D (5 bases). The CDR3 has 16 amino acids. CDR1 is MDHEN and CDR2 is SYDVKM in the germline V gene. V gave up 6 bases and J gave up 3 bases, with 15 bases separating them. As DNA, the CDR3 is TGTGCCAGCAGGGTTGACGGGGGGGACTATAATTCACCCCTCCACTTT. It translates to CASRVDGGDYNSPLHF. Variable domain in full (rest from reference TRBV28 and TRBJ1-6): DVKVTQSSRYLVKRTGEKVFLECVQDMDHENMFWYRQDPGLGLRLIYFSYDVKMKEKGDIPEGYSVSREKKERFSLILESASTNQTSMYLCASRVDGGDYNSPLHFGNGTRLTVT.

This chain connects TRBV3-1 to TRBJ2-5; 10 nucleotides align to TRBD2. CDR1 and CDR2 (germline): LGHDT, YNNKEL (reference sequence). The V segment lost 4 bases and the J segment 5 bases; nucleotides outside the gene matches: 7. The CDR3 spans 15 residues. The CDR3 loop is CASSPRGTSVETQYF. Written as DNA, the CDR3 is TGTGCCAGCAGCCCACGCGGGACTAGCGTGGAGACCCAGTACTTC.

This clonotype was seen at least ten times. The V call is TRBV10-3, the J call TRBJ1-1; D is ambiguous. The germline gives CDR1 ENHRY, CDR2 SYGVKD. This CDR3 has 14 amino acids. Trimming removed 3 bases at V and 0 bases at J, with 8 bases between. The CDR3 DNA sequence: TGTGCCATCAGTGATAGTACGGTGAACACTGAAGCTTTCTTT. Translating gives CAISDSTVNTEAFF.

The chain uses TRBV20-1 and TRBJ2-5, with TRBD2 matching over 10 bases. CDR3 size: 13 residues. CDR1 DFQATT and CDR2 SNEGSKA come from the germline V gene (reference sequence). The V and J ends lost 2 bases and 5 bases, in that order; junction bases with no gene match: 2. The CDR3 nucleotides read TGCAGTGCTAGACTAGCGGGAGATGAGACCCAGTACTTC. Amino acids: CSARLAGDETQYF.

The V call is TRBV29-1, the J call TRBJ2-1, with TRBD1 as a possible D gene (6 bases). The CDR3 contains 16 residues. Germline loops: CDR1 SQVTM, CDR2 ANQGSEA. V lost 1 base, J lost 1 base, and 14 bases lay in between. CDR3 sequence reads: CSVEVGKGGSYNEQFF. CDR3 DNA: TGCAGCGTTGAAGTTGGGAAAGGGGGTTCCTACAATGAGCAGTTCTTC.